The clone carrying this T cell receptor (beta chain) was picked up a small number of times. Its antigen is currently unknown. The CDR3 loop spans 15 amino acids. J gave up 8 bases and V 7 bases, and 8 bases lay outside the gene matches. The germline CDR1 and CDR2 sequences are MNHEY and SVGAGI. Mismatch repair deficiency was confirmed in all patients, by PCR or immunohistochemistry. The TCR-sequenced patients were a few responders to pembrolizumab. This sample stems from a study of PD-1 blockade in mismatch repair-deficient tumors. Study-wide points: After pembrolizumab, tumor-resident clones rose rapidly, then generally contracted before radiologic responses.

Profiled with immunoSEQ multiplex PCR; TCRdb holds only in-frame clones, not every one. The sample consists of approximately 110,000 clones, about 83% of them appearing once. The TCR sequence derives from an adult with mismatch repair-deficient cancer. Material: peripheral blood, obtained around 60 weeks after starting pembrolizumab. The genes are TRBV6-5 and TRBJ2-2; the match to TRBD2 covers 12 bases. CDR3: CASNGASGRAGELFF. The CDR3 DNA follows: TGTGCCAGCAACGGGGCTAGCGGGAGGGCAGGGGAGCTGTTTTTT.